This T cell receptor beta chain was captured in a study of blood T cell repertoires in COVID-19. Turning to the study itself: From the United States, Italy and Spain came samples of acute and convalescent COVID-19. PBMCs, B-cell-depleted T cells, or T cells were the source of the cDNA or gDNA that made up the material.

Original processing notes: Estimation of nucleated cell counts was performed using reference gene primer amplification. The table came from immunoSEQ multiplex PCR; TCRdb's copy has only in-frame clones and leaves some out. Clone size and the V and J calls come from that table; the DNA yielded D and trimming. Of about 68,000 clones listed, approximately 90% are singletons. From germline, CDR1 is SGHDN and CDR2 FVKESK. V gave up 1 base and J gave up 8 bases; unmatched junction bases: 4. The CDR3 runs to 14 residues. The receptor was isolated from a man aged 50 or older with acute or convalescent COVID-19. The chain recombines TRBV14 with TRBJ2-5, with TRBD2 matching 10 bases. The sequenced sample was peripheral blood. The CDR3 nucleotides read TGTGCCAGCAGCCAAGGGGCTAGCGGGAGAACCCAGTACTTC. Translated, it gives CASSQGASGRTQYF.